This T cell receptor (beta chain) was obtained from a study of metastatic and nonmetastatic thyroid tumors. Overall study context: Repertoires of blood and of tissue (tumor or nodule) from malignant and benign thyroid patients were compared. Study-wide findings and caveats: The reported finding was significantly higher TCR beta diversity in malignant thyroid tumors relative to benign nodules, in blood and tumor.

Many counts were recorded for this clone. Its target is unknown. V was pared by 4 bases and J by 5 bases, with 4 bases of the junction left unmatched. The CDR3 extends over 14 amino acids. Germline values: CDR1 SGHVS, CDR2 FNYEAQ. Methods used by the authors: A distant-metastasis classifier for papillary thyroid cancer was built using CDR3 differences across clinicopathological groups. TCRdb re-called clones via MiXCR from the PCR reads. The V and J calls here are based on TCRdb, not the publication. Of almost 70,000 clones listed, approximately 14% were seen once; the top ten hold over 6%. Prior to thyroid surgery, none of the patients had received any treatment.

The rearrangement uses TRBV7-6 and TRBJ1-5, with TRBD1 identical over 8 bases. Source material: blood. This receptor was obtained from a male donor with papillary thyroid cancer or a benign thyroid nodule (not recorded which). Some clones in this sample may be carry-over from other donors' samples. The CDR3 sequence is CASSSGQGDQPQHF. In DNA, the CDR3 is TGTGCCAGCAGCTCAGGACAGGGCGATCAGCCCCAGCATTTT. Together with reference TRBV7-6 and TRBJ1-5, the CDR3 gives the full variable domain: GAGVSQSPRYKVTKRGQDVALRCDPISGHVSLYWYRQALGQGPEFLTYFNYEAQQDKSGLPNDRFSAERPEGSISTLTIQRTEQRDSAMYRCASSSGQGDQPQHFGDGTRLSIL.